Presented here are 30 T cell receptor beta chains from one specimen sequenced in a study of blood T cell repertoires in COVID-19. Some clones are missing from TCRdb's copy, which holds only in-frame ones; the method was immunoSEQ multiplex PCR. Of fewer than 200,000 clones in the sample, 83% were seen once. What was sequenced was PBMCs or T cells enriched from blood (not recorded which). The receptors derive from a woman aged 45-59 years who had recovered from COVID-19.

The chain joins TRBV27 to TRBJ1-6, with D perhaps matching TRBD1 (6 bases). V was pared by 6 bases and J by 0 bases, with 12 bases between. Germline V gene lookup returns CDR1 MNHEY and CDR2 SMNVEV (reference sequence). The CDR3 loop spans 16 amino acids. The CDR3, as DNA: TGTGCCAGCAGCCAACAGGGCCTCTCCTATAATTCACCCCTCCACTTT. Translation gives CASSQQGLSYNSPLHF.

The rearrangement uses TRBV19 and TRBJ1-5; tentative D call: TRBD1 (5 bases). V was trimmed by 2 bases and J by 2 bases, leaving 16 bases between them. CDR3 size: 17 residues. Germline V CDR1 and CDR2: LNHDA, SQIVND (reference sequence). The CDR3 DNA reads as TGTGCCAGTAGTATATATATTGTGGTAGGGGGCAATCAGCCCCAGCATTTT. This gives the protein CASSIYIVVGGNQPQHF.

The chain has TRBV7-9 and TRBJ1-4; 8 positions match TRBD1. The V segment lost 5 bases and the J segment 8 bases; nucleotides outside the gene matches: 4. Looked up from germline, CDR1 is SEHNR and CDR2 is FQNEAQ (reference sequence). There are 13 residues in the CDR3. DNA of the CDR3: TGTGCCAGCAGCGCGACAGGGGAAGAAAAACTGTTTTTT. It is translated as CASSATGEEKLFF.

The V call is TRBV5-5, the J call TRBJ2-7; 11 bases line up with TRBD1. The CDR3 consists of 16 residues. Germline assignment: CDR1 SGHKS and CDR2 YYEKEE (reference sequence). V was pared by 5 bases and J by 0 bases, with 7 bases of the junction left unmatched. Here the CDR3 DNA reads TGTGCCAGCAGACCGCCGGGACAGGGGGTCTCCTACGAGCAGTACGTC. Amino acid sequence: CASRPPGQGVSYEQYV.

The chain carries TRBV28 and TRBJ2-3, with 10 bases identical to TRBD2. CDR1 MDHEN and CDR2 SYDVKM come from the germline V gene. The CDR3 is 17 amino acids. J gave up 6 bases and V 3 bases, and 12 bases lay outside the gene matches. The DNA of the CDR3 is TGTGCCAGCAGTTTTGTGATTCCTAGCGGGGGATCGGATACGCAGTATTTT. This translates into CASSFVIPSGGSDTQYF.

The rearrangement links TRBV12-3 or TRBV12-4 to TRBJ1-4; no definite D call. CDR3 length: 13 residues. Trimming took 6 bases from V and 12 from J, leaving 17 bases between them. The CDR3: CASSPRYYLELFF. In nucleotides, the CDR3 is TGTGCCAGCAGCCCGCGGTATTACCTCGAACTGTTTTTT.

The V gene is TRBV2, the J gene TRBJ1-1; a possible D gene is TRBD1 (5 bases). V lost 5 bases and J 2 bases, leaving 12 bases between the germline ends. Germline values: CDR1 SNHLY, CDR2 FYNNEI. The CDR3 contains 14 residues. CDR3 DNA sequence: TGTGCCAGCAGTACCAGGGTTGGAAACACTGAAGCTTTCTTT. Its translation: CASSTRVGNTEAFF.

Remarks on this clone: The identical CDR3 is also encoded by other nucleotide sequences in the sample. V is TRBV19 and J is TRBJ1-1; 7 nucleotides align to TRBD1. Looked up from germline, CDR1 is LNHDA and CDR2 is SQIVND (reference sequence). Trimming removed 6 bases from V and 1 base from J; junction bases left unmatched: 5. CDR3 size: 14 residues. CDR3 protein: CASSYRGANTEAFF. CDR3 nucleotide sequence: TGTGCCAGTAGCTACAGGGGTGCGAACACTGAAGCTTTCTTT.

The chain employs TRBV18 and TRBJ2-7; D possibly corresponds to TRBD2 (7 bases). The CDR3 covers 18 residues. CDR1 KGHSH and CDR2 LQKENI come from the germline V gene. Trimming left V 1 base short and J 5 bases short, with 24 bases between. CDR3 sequence: CASSPLGGLNPQSHEQYV. The CDR3 nucleotides read TGTGCCAGCTCACCACTGGGGGGGCTCAACCCACAGTCCCACGAGCAGTACGTC.

The chain recombines TRBV12-3 or TRBV12-4 with TRBJ1-1; no clear D gene. V was trimmed by 3 bases and J by 3 bases, leaving 8 bases between them. CDR3 length equals 13 residues. The DNA for the CDR3 is TGTGCCAGCAGTTTCCGACGGGACACTGAAGCTTTCTTT. This encodes CASSFRRDTEAFF.

This clone has only a few counts. This chain uses TRBV5-1 with TRBJ1-1, with D perhaps matching TRBD1 (6 bases). Germline V gene sequence: CDR1 SGHRS, CDR2 YFSETQ. Between the trimmed V and J ends, which lost 4 bases and 3 bases, there was a span of 13 bases. This CDR3 is built from 14 residues. CDR3 sequence: CASSGTDRDTEAFF. In DNA form, the CDR3 reads TGCGCCAGCAGCGGAACGGACAGAGACACTGAAGCTTTCTTT.

V gene TRBV20-1 combines with J gene TRBJ2-7; 7 bases map to TRBD1. The CDR3 runs 13 residues. CDR1 is DFQATT and CDR2 is SNEGSKA in the germline V gene (reference sequence). Germline trimming cut 3 bases from V and 0 bases from J; bases unmatched to any gene: 2. CDR3 loop: CSASRQGSYEQYV. The CDR3, as DNA: TGCAGTGCTAGTAGACAGGGCTCCTACGAGCAGTACGTC.

The chain couples TRBV5-5 to TRBJ1-3; TRBD1 matches at 7 bases. The germline CDR1 and CDR2 sequences are SGHKS and YYEKEE (reference sequence). The CDR3 has 13 amino acids. Germline trimming cut 4 bases from V and 4 bases from J; bases unmatched to any gene: 2. In DNA, the CDR3 is TGTGCCAGCAGCGTGGGACAGGGAAACACCATATATTTT. Translating it yields CASSVGQGNTIYF.

This clone was observed a few times. The junction shows a germline mismatch at one end, possibly a read error. V and J are TRBV15 and TRBJ1-4; TRBD1 might be the D (6 bases). CDR1 and CDR2 (germline): LNHNV, YYDKDF (reference sequence). CDR3 length: 15 amino acids. The CDR3 region has the DNA TGTGCCACCAGCAGAGAATTTGTCATTGGGGGGGCGCGGAGTTTT. This encodes CATSREFVIGGARSF.

The J gene is TRBJ1-2, the V gene TRBV4-2; D may be TRBD1 (6 bases). V was pared by 0 bases and J by 4 bases, with 21 bases between. The CDR3 is 18 residues long. From germline, CDR1 is LGHNA and CDR2 YNFKEQ. The CDR3 region has the DNA TGTGCCAGCAGCCAAGAGAGAATAGGACAGATTGCCTTCTATGGCTACACCTTC. Translating gives CASSQERIGQIAFYGYTF.

This clone is a singleton in its sample. The gene calls are TRBV7-8 and TRBJ2-5; 8 bases match TRBD1. This CDR3 is 15 amino acids long. The junction had 10 bases not matched to a gene; V was cut back by 5 bases and J by 5 bases. Germline CDR1 is SGHVS and CDR2 is FQNEAQ. The CDR3 sequence is CASSHRGQGSETQYF. DNA for the CDR3: TGTGCCAGCAGCCACCGCGGACAGGGCTCGGAGACCCAGTACTTC.

V and J are TRBV11-1 and TRBJ2-3; 8 bases are shared with TRBD2. This CDR3 contains 15 residues. Germline V gene data show CDR1 as SGHAT and CDR2 as FQDESV (reference sequence). Unmatched junction bases numbered 8, after V lost 5 bases and J lost 4 bases. CDR3 in DNA: TGTGCCAGCAGCGCCCCGGGGGGGGTCTCAGATACGCAGTATTTT. Amino acid sequence: CASSAPGGVSDTQYF.

The chain couples TRBV9 to TRBJ1-2, with 8 bases identical to TRBD1. From germline, CDR1 is SGDLS and CDR2 YYNGEE. CDR3 length equals 15 residues. Unmatched junction bases numbered 11, after V lost 3 bases and J lost 7 bases. Here the CDR3 DNA reads TGTGCCAGCAGCGGTCATCAGGGGGCCACTCTTGGCTACACCTTC. Translated: CASSGHQGATLGYTF.

The table lists this clone with a few counts. The chain is built from TRBV29-1 and TRBJ2-5; D gene uncertain. CDR3 size: 10 residues. V was clipped by 5 bases and J by 2 bases, with 3 bases between them. Germline V CDR1 and CDR2: SQVTM, ANQGSEA. The chain's CDR3 is CSVRQETQYF. The CDR3 coding sequence is TGCAGCGTTCGTCAAGAGACCCAGTACTTC. Combining the CDR3 with reference TRBV29-1 and TRBJ2-5 gives the whole variable domain SAVISQKPSRDICQRGTSLTIQCQVDSQVTMMFWYRQQPGQSLTLIATANQGSEATYESGFVIDKFPISRPNLTFSTLTVSNMSPEDSSIYLCSVRQETQYFGPGTRLLVL.

CDR3 region: CASSAGADSPLHF. In DNA, the CDR3 is TGTGCCAGCAGCGCCGGAGCGGATTCACCCCTCCACTTT. J is TRBJ1-6 and V is TRBV12-3 or TRBV12-4; no clear D gene. The CDR3 has 13 amino acids. V was trimmed by 6 bases and J by 8 bases, leaving 11 bases between them.

This rearrangement joins TRBV6-2 or TRBV6-3 to TRBJ2-1; a weak D match, TRBD2 (5 bases). CDR1 and CDR2 (germline): MNHEY, SVGEGT. The CDR3 covers 14 residues. V gave up 6 bases and J gave up 3 bases, with 12 bases separating them. The CDR3 DNA sequence: TGTGCCAGCAGCCAGAGCGGATTCTACAATGAGCAGTTCTTC. It specifies CASSQSGFYNEQFF.

J is TRBJ1-2 and V is TRBV6-5, with 10 bases fitting TRBD1. The CDR3 is made up of 15 amino acids. Germline V lookup: CDR1 MNHEY, CDR2 SVGAGI. V lost 0 bases, J lost 3 bases, and 1 base stayed unmatched. The CDR3 here is CASSYSGTGDYGYTF. DNA of the CDR3: TGTGCCAGCAGTTACTCCGGGACAGGGGACTATGGCTACACCTTC.

V usage is TRBV12-5 and J usage is TRBJ2-2; the D is unclear. The CDR3 loop spans 12 amino acids. Germline assignment: CDR1 LGHNT and CDR2 FRNRAP. V dropped 5 bases and J dropped 2 bases, with 3 bases sitting between them. DNA for the CDR3: TGTGCTAGTGGTATAAACACCGGGGAGCTGTTTTTT. This encodes CASGINTGELFF.

This clone appeared a single time. This chain's CDR3 is CASSKGAKNIQYF. The CDR3 DNA follows: TGTGCCAGCAGCAAGGGGGCCAAAAACATTCAGTACTTC. This chain joins TRBV11-3 and TRBJ2-4; possible D gene TRBD1, 5 bases. V lost 5 bases and J 1 base, leaving 6 bases between the germline ends. CDR1 and CDR2 from the germline V gene are SGHNT and YENEEA. This CDR3 is 13 amino acids long. The whole variable domain, filled in from reference TRBV11-3 and TRBJ2-4, reads EAGVVQSPRYKIIEKKQPVAFWCNPISGHNTLYWYLQNLGQGPELLIRYENEEAVDDSQLPKDRFSAERLKGVDSTLKIQPAELGDSAVYLCASSKGAKNIQYFGAGTRLSVL.

A single count supports this clone. V and J are TRBV6-6 and TRBJ1-2; tentative D call: TRBD1 (5 bases). The CDR3 extends over 15 amino acids. CDR1 and CDR2 from the germline V gene are MNHNY and SVGAGI (reference sequence). Between the trimmed V and J ends, which lost 7 bases and 0 bases, there was a span of 15 bases. The DNA for the CDR3 is TGTGCCAGCACCGTCGGGGGAGGTTCTAACTATGGCTACACCTTC. Translation: CASTVGGGSNYGYTF.

The J gene is TRBJ2-1, the V gene TRBV11-3, with 7 positions matching TRBD2. The ends lost 4 bases at V and 6 bases at J; junction bases unmatched: 9. The CDR3 spans 15 residues. The germline V gene encodes CDR1 SGHNT and CDR2 YENEEA. The DNA for the CDR3 is TGTGCCAGCAGCTACGGGGTAGCGGGTGGCAATGAGCAGTTCTTC. It encodes CASSYGVAGGNEQFF.

A few counts support this clone. The chain is built from TRBV4-3 and TRBJ1-2; D might be TRBD1 (5 bases). The CDR3 runs 14 residues. Germline CDR1 and CDR2: LGHNA and YSLEER. Trimming left V 1 base short and J 8 bases short, with 14 bases between. The CDR3 here is CASSQAQGLKGYTF. CDR3 in DNA: TGCGCCAGCAGCCAAGCCCAGGGACTGAAAGGCTACACCTTC.

This clone was detected only once. This chain joins TRBV30 and TRBJ1-2; maybe TRBD1 (6 bases). V was shortened by 2 bases and J by 6 bases, with 13 bases between the two germline ends. The CDR3 has 13 amino acids. Germline CDR1 and CDR2: GTSNPN and SVGIG (reference sequence). CDR3 amino acids: CAWSLAAGDGYTF. The CDR3 DNA reads as TGTGCCTGGAGTCTAGCGGCAGGGGATGGCTACACCTTC.

As DNA, the CDR3 is TGTGCCAGCAGTGGCTACAGGGCAACTAATGAAAAACTGTTTTTT. Translating it yields CASSGYRATNEKLFF. The rearrangement joins TRBV2 to TRBJ1-4; TRBD1 is a possible D gene (6 bases). This CDR3 spans 15 amino acids. Trimming left V 4 bases short and J 0 bases short, with 9 bases between. Germline V gene data show CDR1 as SNHLY and CDR2 as FYNNEI.

V and J are TRBV7-6 and TRBJ1-4; TRBD1 matches at 8 bases. CDR3 size: 17 residues. Losses at the gene ends were 2 bases for V and 3 bases for J; bases not matched to a gene: 8. CDR1 SGHVS and CDR2 FNYEAQ come from the germline V gene. The CDR3 loop reads CASSLRDRHGPNEKLFF. CDR3 DNA sequence: TGTGCCAGCAGCTTAAGGGACAGGCATGGACCTAATGAAAAACTGTTTTTT. The whole variable domain, remainder taken from reference TRBV7-6 and TRBJ1-4, is GAGVSQSPRYKVTKRGQDVALRCDPISGHVSLYWYRQALGQGPEFLTYFNYEAQQDKSGLPNDRFSAERPEGSISTLTIQRTEQRDSAMYRCASSLRDRHGPNEKLFFGSGTQLSVL.